This passage covers 3 T cell receptor beta chains from one sample sequenced in a study of response to subunit inactivated influenza vaccine. TCRdb reprocessed the RT-PCR reads via MiXCR and lists one record per CDR3 protein. The profile covers hundreds of thousands of distinct CDR3 sequences, with approximately 17% appearing a single time and roughly 3% taken by the ten largest. Sequenced here: CD4+ T cells sorted from PBMCs, sampled less than 25 months after vaccination. The origin of the receptors is a man in his fifties or sixties who received an inactivated influenza vaccine.

This clonotype was found a few times. The chain employs TRBV28 and TRBJ2-5, with 7 bases identical to TRBD2. Germline values: CDR1 MDHEN, CDR2 SYDVKM. V was clipped by 9 bases and J by 5 bases; unmatched bases: 9. This CDR3 is built from 13 residues. DNA of the CDR3: TGTGCCAGTTCGGGAGGCCACGCGGAGACCCAGTACTTC. This codes for CASSGGHAETQYF.

At least ten counts were recorded for this clonotype. The rearrangement links TRBV9 to TRBJ1-5; 10 bases align to TRBD1. V gave up 1 base and J gave up 0 bases; unmatched junction bases: 22. Germline V gene sequence: CDR1 SGDLS, CDR2 YYNGEE. CDR3 size: 23 residues. CDR3 DNA sequence: TGTGCCAGCAGCGTAACGTACCCCCTTTGGACAGGGGGGGGTCTGTATAGCAATCAGCCCCAGCATTTT. Translating it yields CASSVTYPLWTGGGLYSNQPQHF.

V gene TRBV29-1 combines with J gene TRBJ2-7; no clear D gene. Germline assignment: CDR1 SQVTM and CDR2 ANQGSEA. Trimming left V 4 bases short and J 0 bases short, with 10 bases between. The CDR3 runs 13 residues. The CDR3 region has the DNA TGCAGCGTTGTGAACAAGTACTCCTACGAGCAGTACTTC. Protein product: CSVVNKYSYEQYF.